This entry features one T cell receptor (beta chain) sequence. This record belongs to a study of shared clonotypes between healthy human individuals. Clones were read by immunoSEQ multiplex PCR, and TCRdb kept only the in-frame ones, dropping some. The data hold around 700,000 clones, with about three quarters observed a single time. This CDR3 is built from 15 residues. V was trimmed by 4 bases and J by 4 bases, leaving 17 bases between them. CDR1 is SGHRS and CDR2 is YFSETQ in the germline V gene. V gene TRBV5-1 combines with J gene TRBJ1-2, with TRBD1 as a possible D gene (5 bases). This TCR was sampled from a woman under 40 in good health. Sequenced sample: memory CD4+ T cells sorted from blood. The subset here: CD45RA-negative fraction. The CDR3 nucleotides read TGCGCCAGCAGCCTTGGGGCAGGGTTAGGCTATGGCTACACCTTC. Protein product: CASSLGAGLGYGYTF.